Listed below are T cell receptor beta chains from one sample, sequenced in a study of TIL therapy for anti-PD-1-resistant metastatic lung cancer. Data came from immunoSEQ multiplex PCR; TCRdb stores just in-frame clones and leaves some out. The sample consists of more than 90,000 clones, 50% to 70% of them appearing once. The material sequenced was tumor tissue, taken at baseline. These receptors originate from a person aged 25 to 80 with non-small cell lung cancer. The CDR3 runs from the conserved cysteine through the conserved F or W. The D gene is left open where the match is weak. The listing skips clone size in some rows; elsewhere it reads once, few, many or a size class.

TRBV6-1,.,TRBD2,TRBJ2-1,CASSESGVGGGEQFF,TGTGCCAGCAGTGAGAGCGGGGTGGGAGGAGGTGAGCAGTTCTTC
TRBV5-1,.,TRBD2,TRBJ2-1,CASSDPSGAYNEQFF,TGCGCCAGCAGCGACCCTAGCGGGGCTTACAATGAGCAGTTCTTC
TRBV29-1,once,TRBD1,TRBJ1-2,CSVPSGTGGLPSNYGYTF,TGCAGCGTCCCTTCTGGGACAGGGGGCCTCCCTTCTAACTATGGCTACACCTTC
TRBV5-1,.,TRBD2,TRBJ2-1,CASSSLAGQVNEQFF,TGCGCCAGCAGCTCACTAGCGGGTCAGGTCAATGAGCAGTTCTTC
TRBV27,.,TRBD2,TRBJ2-7,CASSLSFRVSGVEQYF,TGTGCCAGCAGTTTATCATTCCGGGTTAGCGGGGTCGAGCAGTACTTC
TRBV12-3/TRBV12-4,.,.,TRBJ2-2,CASSFREELFF,TGTGCCAGCAGTTTCCGAGAGGAGCTGTTTTTT
TRBV9,.,.,TRBJ2-3,CASSAQGYHTDTQYF,TGTGCCAGCAGCGCCCAGGGCTATCACACAGATACGCAGTATTTT
TRBV5-4,.,TRBD1,TRBJ2-7,CASRKGPDRGINEQYF,TGTGCCAGCAGAAAGGGGCCGGACAGGGGAATTAACGAGCAGTACTTC
TRBV19,.,.,TRBJ1-6,CASSETAVIFPLHF,TGTGCCAGTTCAGAGACAGCCGTTATATTTCCCCTCCACTTT
TRBV6-1,few,TRBD2,TRBJ2-1,CASSVIAGGPSDEQFF,TGTGCCAGCAGTGTAATAGCGGGAGGGCCCTCGGATGAGCAGTTCTTC
TRBV6-4,few,.,TRBJ1-1,CASSDGENTEAFF,TGTGCCAGCAGTGACGGGGAGAACACTGAAGCTTTCTTT
TRBV4-1,.,TRBD1,TRBJ1-5,CASSNPAVQGEAGQPQHF,TGCGCCAGCAGTAACCCCGCCGTGCAGGGGGAGGCTGGGCAGCCCCAGCATTTT
TRBV5-1,.,.,TRBJ2-1,CASSPDIVGVYNEQFF,TGCGCCAGCAGCCCCGACATAGTAGGGGTTTACAATGAGCAGTTCTTC
TRBV28,once,TRBD1,TRBJ1-1,CASTRGTAAAFF,TGTGCCAGCACCCGGGGGACAGCGGCTGCTTTCTTT
TRBV4-1,few,.,TRBJ2-3,CASSQWGAANTDTQYF,TGCGCCAGCAGCCAATGGGGGGCTGCAAACACAGATACGCAGTATTTT
TRBV19,few,.,TRBJ2-5,CASSLRETQYF,TGTGCCAGTAGTCTGCGGGAGACCCAGTACTTC
TRBV6-5,.,TRBD2,TRBJ2-3,CASSSAGGGTDTQYF,TGTGCCAGCAGTTCTGCGGGGGGGGGCACAGATACGCAGTATTTT
TRBV7-2,.,TRBD2,TRBJ2-7,CASSQSGLAGVEQYF,TGTGCCAGCAGCCAATCGGGATTAGCGGGGGTTGAGCAGTACTTC
TRBV19,.,.,TRBJ1-4,CASQYRRGSSNEKLFF,TGTGCCAGTCAATACAGGAGGGGAAGTTCCAATGAAAAACTGTTTTTT
TRBV5-1,.,.,TRBJ2-7,CASSFGAYEQYF,TGCGCCAGCAGCTTTGGTGCCTACGAGCAGTACTTC
TRBV3-1/TRBV3-2,few,TRBD2,TRBJ2-1,CASSHLAGGEFF,TGTGCCAGCAGCCACTTAGCGGGGGGGGAGTTCTTC
TRBV28,once,.,TRBJ2-5,CASSLMGETQYF,TGTGCCAGCAGTTTGATGGGAGAGACCCAGTACTTC
TRBV6-5,.,.,TRBJ1-1,CASTNGGPGNTEAFF,TGTGCCAGCACTAACGGGGGGCCCGGGAACACTGAAGCTTTCTTT
TRBV4-3,.,TRBD1,TRBJ2-1,CASSQFGQGRINEQFF,TGCGCCAGCAGCCAATTCGGACAGGGGAGGATCAATGAGCAGTTCTTC
TRBV28,.,.,TRBJ1-2,CASSPSPRGYTF,TGTGCCAGCAGTCCCAGTCCTAGAGGCTACACCTTC
TRBV30,.,TRBD2,TRBJ2-7,CAGSGSGEQYF,TGTGCGGGTAGCGGGAGTGGCGAGCAGTACTTC
TRBV18,.,.,TRBJ2-2,CASSPGHANTGELFF,TGTGCCAGCTCACCGGGACATGCGAACACCGGGGAGCTGTTTTTT
TRBV2,.,.,TRBJ2-3,CASSTGDTQYF,TGTGCCAGCAGTACGGGGGATACGCAGTATTTT
TRBV14,once,.,TRBJ1-2,CASSHWTRDGYTF,TGTGCCAGCAGCCATTGGACCAGGGATGGCTACACCTTC
TRBV19,.,.,TRBJ2-2,CASSIGRGSGTGELFF,TGTGCCAGTAGTATAGGGAGGGGAAGCGGCACCGGGGAGCTGTTTTTT
TRBV12-5,.,.,TRBJ2-1,CASGWDTNYNEQFF,TGTGCTAGTGGATGGGACACTAACTACAATGAGCAGTTCTTC
TRBV14,.,.,TRBJ2-1,CASSQGYSYNEQFF,TGTGCCAGCAGCCAAGGATACTCCTACAATGAGCAGTTCTTC
TRBV27,.,.,TRBJ1-5,CASSFLGNNQPQHF,TGTGCCAGCAGTTTCCTGGGTAACAATCAGCCCCAGCATTTT
TRBV6-5,.,.,TRBJ2-7,CASSPFSGWAYEQYF,TGTGCCAGCAGTCCCTTTAGCGGTTGGGCCTACGAGCAGTACTTC
TRBV10-3,.,TRBD2,TRBJ2-3,CAISGGGLVNSGTDTQYF,TGTGCCATCAGTGGCGGGGGACTAGTGAATTCGGGCACAGATACGCAGTATTTT
TRBV29-1,.,TRBD1,TRBJ2-7,CSATRQGAGEQYF,TGCAGCGCTACGAGACAGGGGGCTGGAGAGCAGTACTTC
TRBV5-4,.,.,TRBJ1-3,CASSPETYSGNTIYF,TGTGCCAGCAGCCCCGAGACGTACTCTGGAAACACCATATATTTT
TRBV7-2,.,TRBD1,TRBJ2-7,CASSLTGTGIYEQYF,TGTGCCAGCAGCTTGACCGGGACAGGGATCTACGAGCAGTACTTC
TRBV7-2,.,TRBD1,TRBJ2-1,CASSPRQGRNEQFF,TGTGCCAGCAGCCCTCGACAGGGGCGGAATGAGCAGTTCTTC
TRBV7-8,.,.,TRBJ2-7,CAAGGGIYEQYF,TGTGCCGCCGGAGGAGGCATCTACGAGCAGTACTTC
TRBV29-1,.,.,TRBJ2-3,CSVEGHLSTDTQYF,TGCAGCGTTGAAGGCCACCTTAGCACAGATACGCAGTATTTT
TRBV6-5,.,TRBD1,TRBJ1-2,CASRQGVGTLYGYTF,TGTGCCAGCAGGCAGGGGGTCGGTACCCTCTATGGCTACACCTTC
TRBV5-4,.,.,TRBJ2-1,CASSLRQSSYNEQFF,TGTGCCAGCAGCTTGAGGCAGAGCTCCTACAATGAGCAGTTCTTC
TRBV18,few,.,TRBJ2-7,CASSPREQEYYEQYF,TGTGCCAGCTCACCACGCGAACAAGAGTACTACGAGCAGTACTTC
TRBV19,.,TRBD1,TRBJ2-1,CASSIQGVGYNEQFF,TGTGCCAGTAGTATCCAGGGGGTGGGCTACAATGAGCAGTTCTTC
TRBV30,.,TRBD1,TRBJ2-7,CAWGFDRGAYEQYF,TGTGCCTGGGGGTTCGACAGGGGCGCCTACGAGCAGTACTTC
TRBV7-2,once,.,TRBJ1-2,CASSAAGWDYGYTF,TGTGCCAGCAGCGCGGCGGGGTGGGACTATGGCTACACCTTC
TRBV5-4,.,TRBD1,TRBJ1-2,CASSPYSTGGSYGYTF,TGTGCCAGCAGCCCGTATTCGACAGGGGGCTCCTATGGCTACACCTTC
TRBV5-1,few,.,TRBJ1-4,CASSLDPGRGGTNEKLFF,TGCGCCAGCAGCTTGGATCCAGGGCGTGGAGGAACTAATGAAAAACTGTTTTTT
TRBV18,.,.,TRBJ1-5,CASSPSHSNQPQHF,TGTGCCAGCTCACCCTCTCATAGCAATCAGCCCCAGCATTTT